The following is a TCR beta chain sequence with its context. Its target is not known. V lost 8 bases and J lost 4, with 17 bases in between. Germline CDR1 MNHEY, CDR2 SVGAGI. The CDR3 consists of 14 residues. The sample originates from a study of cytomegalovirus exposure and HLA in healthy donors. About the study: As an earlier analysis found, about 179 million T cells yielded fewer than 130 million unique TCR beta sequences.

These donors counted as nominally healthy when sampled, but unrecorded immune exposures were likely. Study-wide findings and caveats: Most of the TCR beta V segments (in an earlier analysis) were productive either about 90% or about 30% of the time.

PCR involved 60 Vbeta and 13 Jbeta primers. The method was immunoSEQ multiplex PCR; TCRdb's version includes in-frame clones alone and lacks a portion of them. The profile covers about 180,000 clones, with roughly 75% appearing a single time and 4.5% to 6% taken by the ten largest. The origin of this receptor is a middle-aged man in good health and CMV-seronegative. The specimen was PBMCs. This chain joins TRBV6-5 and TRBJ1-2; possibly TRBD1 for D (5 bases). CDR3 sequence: CASGGRQGTYGYTF. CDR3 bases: TGTGCCAGCGGCGGCCGGCAGGGAACCTATGGCTACACCTTC.